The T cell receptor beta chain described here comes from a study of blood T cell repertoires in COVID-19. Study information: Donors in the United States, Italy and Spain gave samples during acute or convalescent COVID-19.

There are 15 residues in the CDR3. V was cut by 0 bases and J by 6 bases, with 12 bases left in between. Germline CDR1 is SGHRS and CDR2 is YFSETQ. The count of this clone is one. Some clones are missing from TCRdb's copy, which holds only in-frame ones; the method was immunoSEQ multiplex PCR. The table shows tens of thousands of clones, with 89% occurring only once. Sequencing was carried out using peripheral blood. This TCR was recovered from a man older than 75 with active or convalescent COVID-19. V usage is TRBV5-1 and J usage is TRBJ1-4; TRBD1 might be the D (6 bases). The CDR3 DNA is TGCGCCAGCAGCTTGGTTGGGGGCTCAGATGAAAAACTGTTTTTT. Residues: CASSLVGGSDEKLFF.